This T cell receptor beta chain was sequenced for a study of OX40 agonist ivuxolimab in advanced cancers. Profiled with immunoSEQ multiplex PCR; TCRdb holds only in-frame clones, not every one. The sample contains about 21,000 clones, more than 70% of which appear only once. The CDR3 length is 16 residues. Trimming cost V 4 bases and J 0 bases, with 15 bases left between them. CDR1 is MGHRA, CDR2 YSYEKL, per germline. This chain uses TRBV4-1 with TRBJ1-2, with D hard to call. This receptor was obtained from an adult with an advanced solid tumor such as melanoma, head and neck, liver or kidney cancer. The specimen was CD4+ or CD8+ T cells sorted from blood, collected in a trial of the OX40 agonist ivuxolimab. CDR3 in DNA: TGCGCCAGCAGCCTTTTGGACGGAAGAACTAACTATGGCTACACCTTC. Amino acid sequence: CASSLLDGRTNYGYTF.